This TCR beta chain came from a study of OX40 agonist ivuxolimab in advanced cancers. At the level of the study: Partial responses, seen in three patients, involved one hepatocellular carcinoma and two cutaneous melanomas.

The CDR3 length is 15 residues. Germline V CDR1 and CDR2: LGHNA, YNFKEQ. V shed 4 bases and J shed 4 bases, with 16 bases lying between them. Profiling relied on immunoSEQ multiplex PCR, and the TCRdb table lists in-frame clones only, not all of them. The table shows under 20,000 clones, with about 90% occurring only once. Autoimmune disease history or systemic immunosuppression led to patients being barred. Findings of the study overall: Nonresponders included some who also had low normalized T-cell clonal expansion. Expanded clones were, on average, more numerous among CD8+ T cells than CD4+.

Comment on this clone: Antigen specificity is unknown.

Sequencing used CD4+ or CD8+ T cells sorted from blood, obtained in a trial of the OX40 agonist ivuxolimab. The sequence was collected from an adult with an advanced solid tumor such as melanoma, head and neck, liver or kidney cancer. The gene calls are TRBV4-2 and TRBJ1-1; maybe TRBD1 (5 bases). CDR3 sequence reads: CASSPGRALGTEAFF. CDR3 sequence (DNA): TGTGCCAGCAGCCCGGGACGGGCCTTGGGCACTGAAGCTTTCTTT.